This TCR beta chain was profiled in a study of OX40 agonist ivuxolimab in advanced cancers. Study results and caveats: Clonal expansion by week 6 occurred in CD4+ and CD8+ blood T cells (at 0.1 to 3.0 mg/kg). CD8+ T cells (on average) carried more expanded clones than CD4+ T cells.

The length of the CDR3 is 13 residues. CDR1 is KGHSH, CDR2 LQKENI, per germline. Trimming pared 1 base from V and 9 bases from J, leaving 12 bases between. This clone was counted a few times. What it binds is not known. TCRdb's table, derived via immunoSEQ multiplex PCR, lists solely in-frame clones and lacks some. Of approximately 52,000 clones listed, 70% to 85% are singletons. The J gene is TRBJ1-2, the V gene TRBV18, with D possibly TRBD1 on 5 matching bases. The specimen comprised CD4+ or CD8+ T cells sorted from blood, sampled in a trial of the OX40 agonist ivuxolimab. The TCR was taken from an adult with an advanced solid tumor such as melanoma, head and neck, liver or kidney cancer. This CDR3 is CASSPRDGESYTF. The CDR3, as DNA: TGTGCCAGCTCACCACGGGACGGTGAGAGCTACACCTTC.